This T cell receptor (beta chain) was sequenced in a study of response to subunit inactivated influenza vaccine. Germline V gene sequence: CDR1 SGHRS, CDR2 YFSETQ. The ends were cut back, 3 bases at V and 3 bases at J, with 6 bases in the middle. This CDR3 region has 12 residues. In the case of this clonotype: The antigen is undetermined.

TCRdb analysed the RT-PCR reads with MiXCR anew, one entry per CDR3 protein. The profile shows about 780,000 distinct CDR3 sequences, roughly 20% of them singletons. Findings and limits, study-wide: There was a suggestion from the authors that each seasonal influenza vaccination recruits few new T cells.

The sequence came from a man aged 50 to 59 who received an inactivated influenza vaccine. This chain connects TRBV5-1 to TRBJ2-5; D remains unclear. The sequences come from PBMCs from blood, collected around 5 days after vaccination. The CDR3 nucleotides read TGCGCCAGCAGCTCGCACAAAGAGACCCAGTACTTC. It translates to CASSSHKETQYF.